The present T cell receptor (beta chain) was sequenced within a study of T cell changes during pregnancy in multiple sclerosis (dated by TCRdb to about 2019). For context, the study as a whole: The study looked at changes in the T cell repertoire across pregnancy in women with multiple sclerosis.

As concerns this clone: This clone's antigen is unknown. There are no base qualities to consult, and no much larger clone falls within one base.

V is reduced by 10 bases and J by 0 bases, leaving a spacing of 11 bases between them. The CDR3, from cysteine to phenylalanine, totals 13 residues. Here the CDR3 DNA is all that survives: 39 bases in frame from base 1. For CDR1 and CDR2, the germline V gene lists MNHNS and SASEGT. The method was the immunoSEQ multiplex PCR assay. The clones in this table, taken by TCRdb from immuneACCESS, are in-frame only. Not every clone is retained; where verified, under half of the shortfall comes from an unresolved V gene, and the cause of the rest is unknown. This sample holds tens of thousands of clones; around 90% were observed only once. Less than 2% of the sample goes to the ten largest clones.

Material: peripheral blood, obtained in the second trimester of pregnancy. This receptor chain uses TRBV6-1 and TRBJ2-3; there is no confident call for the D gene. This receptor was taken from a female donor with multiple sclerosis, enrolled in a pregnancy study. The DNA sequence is TGTGCCACGCACATTAAGAGCACAGATACGCAGTATTTT. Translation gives CATHIKSTDTQYF.